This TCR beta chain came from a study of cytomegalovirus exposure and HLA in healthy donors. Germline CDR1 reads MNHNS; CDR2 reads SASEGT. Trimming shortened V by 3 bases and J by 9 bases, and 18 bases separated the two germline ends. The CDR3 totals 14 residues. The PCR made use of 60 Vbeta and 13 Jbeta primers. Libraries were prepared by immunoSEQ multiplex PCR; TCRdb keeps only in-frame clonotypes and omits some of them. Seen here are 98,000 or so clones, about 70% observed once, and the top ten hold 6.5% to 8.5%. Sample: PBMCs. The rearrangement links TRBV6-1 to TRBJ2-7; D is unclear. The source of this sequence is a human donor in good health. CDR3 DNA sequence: TGTGCCAGCAGTGAGTTTGAAGCCACTACGGGGCAGTACTTC. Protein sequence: CASSEFEATTGQYF.